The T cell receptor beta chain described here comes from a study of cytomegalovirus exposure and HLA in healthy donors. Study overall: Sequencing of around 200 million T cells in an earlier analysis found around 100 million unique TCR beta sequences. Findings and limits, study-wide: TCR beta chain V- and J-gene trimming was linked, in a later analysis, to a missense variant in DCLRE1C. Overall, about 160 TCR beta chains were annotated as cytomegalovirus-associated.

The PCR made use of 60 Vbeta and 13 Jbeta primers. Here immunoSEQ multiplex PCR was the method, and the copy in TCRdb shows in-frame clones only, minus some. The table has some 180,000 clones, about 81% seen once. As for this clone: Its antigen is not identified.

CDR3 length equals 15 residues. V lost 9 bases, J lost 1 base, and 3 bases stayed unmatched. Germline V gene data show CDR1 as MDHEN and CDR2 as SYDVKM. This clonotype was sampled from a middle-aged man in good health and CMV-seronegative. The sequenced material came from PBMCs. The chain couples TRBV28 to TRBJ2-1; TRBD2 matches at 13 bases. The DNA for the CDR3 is TGTGCCAGTCTGACTAGCGGGAGGTCCTACAATGAGCAGTTCTTC. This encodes CASLTSGRSYNEQFF.